The sequence of this TCR beta chain was determined in a study of OX40 agonist ivuxolimab in advanced cancers. At the level of the study: Partial responses were achieved by three patients: one hepatocellular carcinoma, two cutaneous melanoma.

This CDR3 region has 15 residues. Germline assignment: CDR1 SEHNR and CDR2 FQNEAQ (reference sequence). V was trimmed by 4 bases and J by 4 bases, leaving 16 bases between them. Libraries were prepared by immunoSEQ multiplex PCR; TCRdb keeps only in-frame clonotypes and omits some of them. Counted here are more than 85,000 clones, approximately 90% occurring once; the ten biggest clones make up 0.27%. V gene TRBV7-9 combines with J gene TRBJ1-2; D is unclear. The clonotype originates from an adult with an advanced solid tumor such as melanoma, head and neck, liver or kidney cancer. Sequencing was performed on CD4+ or CD8+ T cells sorted from blood, taken in a trial of the OX40 agonist ivuxolimab. CDR3 amino acids: CASSSEDLRAYGYTF. In DNA, the CDR3 is TGTGCCAGCAGCTCAGAGGACCTAAGGGCCTATGGCTACACCTTC.